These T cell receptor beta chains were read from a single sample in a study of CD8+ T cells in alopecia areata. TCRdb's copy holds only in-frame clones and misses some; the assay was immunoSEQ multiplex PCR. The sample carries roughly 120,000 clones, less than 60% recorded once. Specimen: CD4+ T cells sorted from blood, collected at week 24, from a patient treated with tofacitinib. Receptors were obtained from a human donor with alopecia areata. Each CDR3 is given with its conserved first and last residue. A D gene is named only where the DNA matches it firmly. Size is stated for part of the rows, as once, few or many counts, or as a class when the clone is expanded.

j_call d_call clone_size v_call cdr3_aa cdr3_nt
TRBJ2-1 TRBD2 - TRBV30 CAWGGLATNEQFF TGTGCCTGGGGGGGACTAGCGACGAATGAGCAGTTCTTC
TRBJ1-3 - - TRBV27 CASSSIRSGNTIYF TGTGCCAGCAGTTCCATCAGGTCTGGAAACACCATATATTTT
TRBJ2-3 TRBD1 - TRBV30 CAWSVGQSTDTQYF TGTGCCTGGAGTGTGGGACAGAGCACAGATACGCAGTATTTT
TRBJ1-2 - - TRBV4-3 CASSQDRASYGYTF TGCGCCAGCAGCCAAGATAGGGCCTCCTATGGCTACACCTTC
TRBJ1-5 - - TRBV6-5 CASSRRGLGNQPQHF TGTGCCAGCAGTCGCAGGGGTCTGGGCAATCAGCCCCAGCATTTT
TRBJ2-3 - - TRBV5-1 CASSLDWVTDTQYF TGCGCCAGCAGCTTGGATTGGGTCACAGATACGCAGTATTTT
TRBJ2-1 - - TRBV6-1 CASSEPGAGSSYNEQFF TGTGCCAGCAGTGAACCTGGGGCAGGGAGCTCCTACAATGAGCAGTTCTTC
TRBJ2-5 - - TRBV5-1 CASSLKSETQYF TGCGCCAGCAGCTTGAAGTCAGAGACCCAGTACTTC
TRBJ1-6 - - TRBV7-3 CASSSQGMDSPLHF TGTGCCAGCAGCTCACAGGGTATGGATTCACCCCTCCACTTT
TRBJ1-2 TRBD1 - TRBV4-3 CASSQGVARGPGGYTF TGCGCCAGCAGCCAAGGTGTCGCCAGGGGGCCTGGGGGCTACACCTTC
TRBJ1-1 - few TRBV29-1 CSVAVTGTEAFF TGCAGCGTTGCAGTCACAGGTACGGAAGCTTTCTTT
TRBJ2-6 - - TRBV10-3 CAIRDSLSGANVLTF TGTGCCATCAGGGACAGTCTCTCTGGGGCCAACGTCCTGACTTTC
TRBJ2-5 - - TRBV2 CASSEGGGTQETQYF TGTGCCAGCAGTGAAGGTGGCGGAACCCAAGAGACCCAGTACTTC
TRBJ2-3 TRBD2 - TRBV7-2 CASSRLIAGDTQYF TGTGCCAGCTCCAGACTCATAGCGGGGGATACGCAGTATTTT
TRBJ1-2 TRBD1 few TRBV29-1 CSVDGTGANYGYTF TGCAGCGTTGACGGGACAGGAGCTAACTATGGCTACACCTTC
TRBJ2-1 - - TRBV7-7 CASSLVGGPFNEQFF TGTGCTAGCAGCTTAGTAGGGGGACCATTCAATGAGCAGTTCTTC
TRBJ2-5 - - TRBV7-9 CASSLVGGAETQYF TGTGCCAGCAGCTTAGTGGGGGGCGCGGAGACCCAGTACTTC
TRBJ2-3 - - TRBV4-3 CASSQADTQYF TGCGCCAGCAGCCAAGCAGATACGCAGTATTTT
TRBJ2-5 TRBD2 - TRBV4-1 CASSRTTSGVGRETQYF TGCGCCAGCAGCCGCACAACTAGCGGGGTGGGTCGAGAGACCCAGTACTTC
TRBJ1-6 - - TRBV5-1 CASSLGPRGGSPLHF TGCGCCAGCAGCTTGGGGCCGAGGGGTGGCTCACCCCTCCACTTT
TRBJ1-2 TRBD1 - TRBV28 CASSPGQPPYGYTF TGTGCCAGCAGTCCGGGACAGCCTCCCTATGGCTACACCTTC
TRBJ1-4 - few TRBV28 CASSLITSELFF TGTGCCAGCAGTTTGATTACGTCGGAACTGTTTTTT
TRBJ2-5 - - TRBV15 CATSNPTQYF TGTGCCACCAGCAATCCAACCCAGTACTTC
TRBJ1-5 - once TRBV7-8 CASSLDVNQPQHF TGTGCCAGCAGCTTAGATGTGAACCAGCCCCAGCATTTT
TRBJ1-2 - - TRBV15 CATSRGGAERGYGYTF TGTGCCACCAGCAGAGGCGGCGCGGAAAGGGGCTATGGCTACACCTTC
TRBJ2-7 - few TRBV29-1 CSGRTGAYEQYF TGCAGCGGACGGACTGGGGCCTACGAGCAGTACTTC
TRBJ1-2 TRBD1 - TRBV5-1 CASSPGTEAGYTF TGCGCCAGCAGCCCCGGGACAGAGGCTGGCTACACCTTC
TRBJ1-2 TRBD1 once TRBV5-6 CASSTGQIGYTF TGTGCCAGCAGCACGGGACAGATTGGCTACACCTTC
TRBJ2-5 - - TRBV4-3 CASSQNYANAETQYF TGCGCCAGCAGCCAAAACTATGCCAACGCGGAGACCCAGTACTTC
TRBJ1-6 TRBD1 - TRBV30 CAWSVRGTVVSPLHF TGTGCCTGGAGTGTACGAGGGACAGTAGTTTCACCCCTCCACTTT
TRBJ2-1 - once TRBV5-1 CASSLYKNEQFF TGCGCCAGCAGCTTGTATAAGAATGAGCAGTTCTTC
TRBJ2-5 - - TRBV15 CATSSPGGGGQETQYF TGTGCCACCAGCAGTCCGGGGGGCGGAGGCCAAGAGACCCAGTACTTC
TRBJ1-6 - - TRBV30 CAWSVRLGANYNSPLHF TGTGCCTGGAGTGTTCGGCTGGGCGCAAATTATAATTCACCCCTCCACTTT
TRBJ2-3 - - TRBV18 CASSPQVSTDTQYF TGTGCCAGCTCACCACAAGTAAGCACAGATACGCAGTATTTT
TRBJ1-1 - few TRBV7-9 CASSPTLQAFF TGTGCCAGCAGCCCTACTTTGCAAGCTTTCTTT
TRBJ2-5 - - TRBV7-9 CASSLGQQETQYF TGTGCCAGCAGCTTGGGGCAGCAAGAGACCCAGTACTTC
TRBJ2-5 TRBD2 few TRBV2 CASSDILADKKETQYF TGTGCCAGCAGTGACATACTAGCGGACAAGAAAGAGACCCAGTACTTC
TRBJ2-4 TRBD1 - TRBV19 CASSIPGGLAKNIQYF TGTGCCAGTAGTATCCCAGGGGGATTAGCCAAAAACATTCAGTACTTC
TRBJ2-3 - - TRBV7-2 CASSPTFSTDTQYF TGTGCCAGCAGCCCAACTTTCAGCACAGATACGCAGTATTTT
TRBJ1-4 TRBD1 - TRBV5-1 CASSLGTGGKKELFF TGCGCCAGCAGCTTGGGAACAGGGGGAAAGAAAGAACTGTTTTTT
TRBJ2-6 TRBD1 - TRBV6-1 CASSVTGAGANVLTF TGTGCCAGCAGTGTGACAGGGGCCGGGGCCAACGTCCTGACTTTC
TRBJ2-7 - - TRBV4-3 CASSQEAARWQETYEQYF TGCGCCAGCAGCCAAGAAGCTGCCCGGTGGCAGGAAACCTACGAGCAGTACTTC
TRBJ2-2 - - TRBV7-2 CASSFSEAGELFF TGTGCCAGCAGCTTTAGCGAGGCCGGGGAGCTGTTTTTT
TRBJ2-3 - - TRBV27 CASSSLDTQYF TGTGCCAGCAGTTCACTGGATACGCAGTATTTT
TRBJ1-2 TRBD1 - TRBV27 CASRPTGGGGYTF TGTGCCAGCAGGCCCACAGGGGGAGGAGGCTACACCTTC